This T cell receptor beta chain was observed in a study of T cell clonotyping in hematopoietic cell transplantation. Background on the study: Recipient samples before transplant were obtained post-cytoreduction. Overall study findings and caveats: No sorting was done, leaving CD4 and CD8 contributions mixed. Graft donor and pretransplant recipient Inverse Simpson Index values predicted broader posttransplant TCR diversity.

Here immunoSEQ multiplex PCR was the method, and the copy in TCRdb shows in-frame clones only, minus some. The data show about 5,900 clones, with 75% to 85% seen just once and more than 12% held by the top ten. Comments on this clone: The antigen is unknown.

Specified time point: recipient sample about 28 days before transplant, after cytoreduction. Samples: about 28 days before transplant, then days 30, 100 and 180 after. This specimen was peripheral blood mononuclear cells, taken before stem cell transplant. The sequence derives from a woman in her fifties or sixties with acute myeloid leukemia. Some clones in this sample may be carry-over from other donors' samples.

CDR3 in amino acids: CASSLRGGQGRGTNEKLFF. CDR3 bases: TGTGCCAGCAGCTTACGCGGCGGGCAGGGGCGGGGAACTAATGAAAAACTGTTTTTT. The chain joins TRBV7-2 to TRBJ1-4; the D gene is possibly TRBD1 (6 bases). The CDR3 has 19 residues. The V gene lost 2 bases and the J gene lost 1 base, with 20 bases spanning the gap. Germline CDR1 SGHTA, CDR2 FQGNSA. The full variable domain, completed using reference TRBV7-2 and TRBJ1-4, is GAGVSQSPSNKVTEKGKDVELRCDPISGHTALYWYRQSLGQGLEFLIYFQGNSAPDKSGLPSDRFSAERTGGSVSTLTIQRTQQEDSAVYLCASSLRGGQGRGTNEKLFFGSGTQLSVL.